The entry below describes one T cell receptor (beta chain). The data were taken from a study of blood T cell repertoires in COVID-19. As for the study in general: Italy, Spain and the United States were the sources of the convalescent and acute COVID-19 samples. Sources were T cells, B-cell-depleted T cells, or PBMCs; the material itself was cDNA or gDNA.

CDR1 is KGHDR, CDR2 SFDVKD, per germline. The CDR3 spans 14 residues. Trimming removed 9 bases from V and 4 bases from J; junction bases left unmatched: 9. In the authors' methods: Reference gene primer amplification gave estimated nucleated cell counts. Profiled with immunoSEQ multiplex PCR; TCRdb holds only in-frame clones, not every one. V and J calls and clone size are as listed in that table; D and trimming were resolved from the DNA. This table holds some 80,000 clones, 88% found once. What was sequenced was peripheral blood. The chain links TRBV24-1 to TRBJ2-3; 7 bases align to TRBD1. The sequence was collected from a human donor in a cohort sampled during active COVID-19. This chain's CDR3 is CATGEGGASDTQYF. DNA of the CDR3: TGTGCCACCGGGGAAGGGGGCGCGTCAGATACGCAGTATTTT.